What follows are 30 T cell receptor beta chains derived from one specimen sequenced in a study of TET2 disruption in CD19-targeted CAR T cells. Treatment given: autologous CTL019 cells: CD19 CAR with 4-1BB and CD3 zeta domains. The antigens these receptors bind are not known. Libraries were prepared by immunoSEQ multiplex PCR; TCRdb keeps only in-frame clonotypes and omits some of them. The sample holds about 26,000 clones. The sample consisted of CD8- CAR+ T cells sorted from cultured blood T cells, taken for CD19 CAR T cell therapy. Subset meaning: CD8-negative CAR-positive T cells from the infusion product. All receptors come from a man in his 70s with chronic lymphocytic leukemia.

Turning to this clone: The CDR3 goes on 3 residues after the read ends, and that part is filled in from the germline J gene. Additional DNA sequences in this sample encode the identical CDR3. V gene TRBV11-2 combines with J gene TRBJ2-7; D is unclear. Trimming pared 0 bases from V and 4 bases from J, leaving 10 bases between. The V gene's germline CDR1 is SGHAT and CDR2 FQNNGV. The CDR3 contains 14 residues. The CDR3 bases that were read are TGTGCCAGCAGCTTAGATCCCCCGGGTTACGAG. Its protein product is CASSLDPPGYE. Given in full, the CDR3 is CASSLDPPGYEQYF.

About this clone: The CDR3 goes on 3 residues after the read ends, and that part is filled in from the germline J gene. Distinct nucleotide sequences in the sample also encode this CDR3. The rearrangement uses TRBV6-2 or TRBV6-3 and TRBJ2-7, with 11 bases identical to TRBD2. Unmatched junction bases numbered 4, after V lost 6 bases and J lost 0 bases. Germline V lookup: CDR1 MNHEY, CDR2 SVGEGT. The CDR3 runs to 15 residues. Partial CDR3 DNA: TGTGCCAGCAGATCTAGCGGGGGGAGCTCCTACGAG. This encodes CASRSSGGSSYE. The whole CDR3 sequence reads CASRSSGGSSYEQYF.

On this clone: The CDR3 goes on 3 residues after the read ends, and that part is filled in from the germline J gene. The rearrangement uses TRBV5-1 and TRBJ2-5, with 9 positions matching TRBD2. The CDR3 covers 16 residues. Germline V lookup: CDR1 SGHRS, CDR2 YFSETQ. V was clipped by 1 base and J by 5 bases; unmatched bases: 9. CDR3 DNA (partial): TGCGCCAGCAGCTTGCGCGGGGGGGCTGGTGGCGAGACC. Amino acids: CASSLRGGAGGET. The full CDR3 sequence reads CASSLRGGAGGETQYF.

Details on this clone: The missing CDR3 end, 3 residues past where the read stops, is filled in from the germline J gene. The chain has TRBV5-3 and TRBJ2-7; 7 positions agree with TRBD1. TRBV5-3 is identified as an open reading frame with a role that is uncertain. The CDR3 totals 13 residues. Trimming took 5 bases from V and 2 from J; bases not matched to a gene: 4. The CDR3: CARRVGTAYEQYF. The DNA read from the CDR3 is TGTGCCAGAAGAGTCGGGACAGCCTACGAG.

Comment on this clone: Read data end 3 residues before the CDR3 end; the end is taken from the germline J gene. The chain couples TRBV5-5 to TRBJ1-4, with D possibly matching TRBD1 (6 bases). Germline assignment: CDR1 SGHKS and CDR2 YYEKEE (reference sequence). V was shortened by 0 bases and J by 8 bases, with 8 bases between the two germline ends. The CDR3 contains 13 residues. The sequenced part of the CDR3 DNA is TGTGCCAGCAGCTTGGCCGGGACAGAAAAA. Protein sequence: CASSLAGTEK. The whole CDR3 sequence reads CASSLAGTEKLFF.

Turning to this clone: Read coverage stops 3 residues before the CDR3 terminus; the germline J gene supplies the remainder. This chain joins TRBV27 and TRBJ2-3; D unclear. With 5 bases removed from V and 4 bases from J, the gap between germline ends came to 13 bases. Germline V lookup: CDR1 MNHEY, CDR2 SMNVEV (reference sequence). The CDR3 spans 14 residues. CDR3 sequence: CASSPFSAADTQYF. The sequenced CDR3 bases are TGTGCCAGCAGTCCCTTTTCCGCGGCAGATACG.

In the case of this clone: The read finishes 3 residues shy of the CDR3 end, and the germline J gene is used to complete it. The chain joins TRBV29-1 to TRBJ2-4, with 8 bases matching TRBD1. The germline V gene has CDR1 SQVTM and CDR2 ANQGSEA. This CDR3 is built from 16 residues. The CDR3 protein is CSVGGQEASLNYGQYF. The CDR3 bases that were read are TGCAGCGTTGGGGGACAGGAAGCATCCCTTAACTATGGT.

With regard to this clone: The sequence runs out 3 residues before the end of the CDR3; the remainder is reconstructed from the germline J gene. The chain is built from TRBV12-3 or TRBV12-4 and TRBJ2-5, with a possible D match to TRBD2 (6 bases). The CDR3 is made up of 13 amino acids. V was trimmed by 3 bases and J by 5 bases, leaving 10 bases between them. CDR3: CASSLTSRETQYF. The CDR3 bases that were read are TGTGCCAGCAGTTTGACTAGTCGGGAGACC.

A word on this clone: The read ends 3 residues shy of where the CDR3 ends; the end is completed using the germline J gene. The chain has TRBV29-1 and TRBJ2-2; TRBD1 matches 10 bases. V was pared by 4 bases and J by 5 bases, with 13 bases of the junction left unmatched. This CDR3 has 17 amino acids. CDR1 is SQVTM, CDR2 ANQGSEA, per germline. The CDR3 protein is CSVVSGDRGGITGELFF. The CDR3 DNA, read in part, is TGCAGCGTTGTTTCCGGGGACAGGGGAGGAATTACCGGGGAG.

Comments on this clone: The CDR3 end lies 3 residues beyond the end of the read and is filled in from the germline J gene. The chain has TRBV7-9 and TRBJ2-5; D is possibly TRBD1 (6 bases). From germline, CDR1 is SEHNR and CDR2 FQNEAQ (reference sequence). V was clipped by 5 bases and J by 2 bases, with 12 bases between them. There are 14 residues in the CDR3. This CDR3 is CASSNRDNQETQYF. The sequenced part of the CDR3 DNA is TGTGCCAGCAGCAACCGGGACAATCAAGAGACC.

Concerning this clone: Sequencing ends 3 residues short of the CDR3 end; the germline J gene provides the rest. This chain links TRBV5-1 with TRBJ2-1; 8 nucleotides line up with TRBD1. The CDR3 has 16 amino acids. Germline CDR1 reads SGHRS; CDR2 reads YFSETQ. The V gene end was trimmed by 4 bases and the J gene end by 3 bases; junction bases not matched to a gene: 9. The CDR3 reads CASSLGDRSSYNEQFF. The CDR3 DNA, read in part, is TGCGCCAGCAGCCTGGGGGACAGGTCCAGCTACAATGAG.

Details on this clone: From the germline J gene comes the end of the CDR3, since the read stops 3 residues before it. The V gene is TRBV27, the J gene TRBJ2-7; D may match TRBD1 or TRBD2 (7 bases each). Trimming pared 3 bases from V and 1 base from J, leaving 22 bases between. The CDR3 is 18 amino acids. Germline loops: CDR1 MNHEY, CDR2 SMNVEV (reference sequence). Incomplete CDR3 DNA: TGTGCCAGCAGTTTGCGTCCGGGAGGTCCAGGGGGGTCCTACGAG. Protein: CASSLRPGGPGGSYE. The full-length CDR3 reads as CASSLRPGGPGGSYEQYF.

To note about this clone: The CDR3 end lies 3 residues beyond the end of the read and is filled in from the germline J gene. J is TRBJ1-6 and V is TRBV27; 9 positions agree with TRBD1. CDR1 MNHEY and CDR2 SMNVEV come from the germline V gene (reference sequence). The CDR3 contains 14 residues. With V trimmed by 4 bases and J by 7 bases, 2 bases remained unmatched. CDR3 bases read: TGTGCCAGCAGTTCCGGGACAGGGAATTCACCC. It is translated as CASSSGTGNSP. In full, the CDR3 reads CASSSGTGNSPLHF.

In the case of this clone: The read ends 3 residues shy of where the CDR3 ends; the end is completed using the germline J gene. The chain couples TRBV6-2 or TRBV6-3 to TRBJ1-2; 7 bases fit TRBD1. V shed 6 bases and J 0 bases; nucleotides not matched to a gene: 10. This CDR3 contains 16 residues. Looked up from germline, CDR1 is MNHEY and CDR2 is SVGEGT. The sequenced part of the CDR3 DNA is TGTGCCAGCAGAACCCAAGGGACAGATACTAACTATGGC. Translated, it gives CASRTQGTDTNYG. The whole CDR3 sequence reads CASRTQGTDTNYGYTF.

CDR3 DNA, as far as it was read: TGTGCCAGCAGCGCCGGGACAGCAAGCGATGAG. It translates to CASSAGTASDE. The whole CDR3 reads CASSAGTASDEQFF. The V and J genes are TRBV7-8 and TRBJ2-1; TRBD1 matches at 7 bases. The CDR3 end is not reached by the read, which stops 3 residues before it; the germline J gene fills it in. CDR3 length: 14 amino acids. After removal of 5 bases from V and 8 bases from J, the junction contained 9 bases not matched to a gene. Per the germline V gene, CDR1 is SGHVS and CDR2 is FQNEAQ.

To note about this clone: The read terminates 3 residues before the CDR3 end, so the remaining end is supplied by the germline J gene. The rearrangement joins TRBV6-2 or TRBV6-3 to TRBJ2-4, with D maybe TRBD1 (6 bases). The CDR3 contains 14 residues. Germline lookup yields CDR1 MNHEY and CDR2 SVGEGT. The CDR3 region is CASRSQGVDYGQYF. CDR3 DNA (partial): TGTGCCAGCAGATCACAGGGAGTCGACTATGGT.

As concerns this clone: The read ends 3 residues early relative to the CDR3; the germline J gene fills the gap. The chain carries TRBV7-3 and TRBJ2-7, with 9 bases identical to TRBD2. The trim removed 2 bases at V and 3 bases at J, leaving 8 bases unmatched. Germline V gives CDR1 SGHTA, CDR2 FQGTGA. This CDR3 has 16 residues. The CDR3 region is CASSLGGGAQVYEQYF. CDR3 DNA, as far as it was read: TGTGCCAGCAGCTTAGGCGGGGGGGCCCAGGTCTACGAG.

For this clone: The sequenced fragment ends 3 residues before the CDR3 boundary, so the rest is inferred from the germline J gene. V gene TRBV29-1 combines with J gene TRBJ2-2; 9 bases line up with TRBD1. Germline-derived CDR1 and CDR2 are SQVTM and ANQGSEA. CDR3 length equals 14 residues. The CDR3 reads CSGATGGTNEKLFF. The CDR3 DNA, read in part, is TGCAGCGGGGCGACAGGGGGGACTAATGAAAAG.

With regard to this clone: Read sequence stops 3 residues before the CDR3 end, and the germline J gene provides the missing end. The V and J genes are TRBV10-3 and TRBJ1-6; the match to TRBD1 covers 10 bases. Germline V gene data show CDR1 as ENHRY and CDR2 as SYGVKD. The V segment lost 0 bases and the J segment 10 bases; nucleotides outside the gene matches: 3. There are 15 residues in the CDR3. CDR3 DNA (partial): TGTGCCATCAGTGAGTCGAAGGACAGGGGGTCACCC. Its protein is CAISESKDRGSP. The CDR3 reads in full as CAISESKDRGSPLHF.

Regarding this clone: The read halts 3 residues ahead of the CDR3 end, with the missing end drawn from the germline J gene. The identical CDR3 is also encoded by other nucleotide sequences in the sample. This sequence joins TRBV4-2 and TRBJ1-5, with no clear D. This CDR3 spans 16 amino acids. Trimming took 0 bases from V and 0 from J, leaving 9 bases between them. Germline V gene data show CDR1 as LGHNA and CDR2 as YNFKEQ. The CDR3 DNA, read in part, is TGTGCCAGCAGCCAAGATGTGAACTTTAGCAATCAGCCC. The encoded protein is CASSQDVNFSNQP. The whole CDR3 protein reads CASSQDVNFSNQPQHF.

As for this clone: The read terminates 3 residues before the CDR3 end, so the remaining end is supplied by the germline J gene. J is TRBJ1-5 and V is TRBV20-1; perhaps TRBD1 as D (5 bases). Trimming took off 3 bases at V and 0 bases at J, with 9 bases between the two ends. Germline V gene lookup returns CDR1 DFQATT and CDR2 SNEGSKA (reference sequence). CDR3 length equals 14 residues. The CDR3 is CSASVGHSNQPQHF. CDR3 DNA (partial): TGCAGTGCTAGTGTGGGGCATAGCAATCAGCCC.

With regard to this clone: The CDR3 goes on 3 residues after the read ends, and that part is filled in from the germline J gene. This chain connects TRBV9 to TRBJ2-1; 8 bases map to TRBD1. V lost 4 bases, J lost 6 bases, and 9 bases stayed unmatched. Looked up from germline, CDR1 is SGDLS and CDR2 is YYNGEE. This CDR3 spans 15 amino acids. CDR3 DNA (partial): TGTGCCAGCAGCCCCCGGGACAGGCAATCCAATGAG. This sequence encodes CASSPRDRQSNE. The entire CDR3 protein is CASSPRDRQSNEQFF.

In regard to this clone: Read coverage stops 3 residues before the CDR3 terminus; the germline J gene supplies the remainder. This chain uses TRBV6-1 with TRBJ2-4, with D perhaps matching TRBD1 (6 bases). The CDR3 covers 15 residues. Germline loops: CDR1 MNHNS, CDR2 SASEGT. The CDR3 sequence is CASSEARAGVQPQYF. The part of the CDR3 DNA that was read is TGTGCCAGCAGTGAAGCGCGGGCAGGGGTTCAGCCT.

Concerning this clone: Read data end 3 residues before the CDR3 end; the end is taken from the germline J gene. This chain connects TRBV5-1 to TRBJ2-1; D possibly corresponds to TRBD1 (5 bases). This CDR3 has 16 residues. V shed 2 bases and J shed 5 bases, with 17 bases lying between them. Germline V lookup: CDR1 SGHRS, CDR2 YFSETQ. The CDR3 DNA, read in part, is TGCGCCAGCAGCTTTCAGGGTGGAATACTCAACAATGAG. It is translated as CASSFQGGILNNE. The CDR3 as a whole reads CASSFQGGILNNEQFF.

The covered CDR3 bases are TGCGCCAGCAGCTTGACGGACACGGTCTATGGC. Its translation is CASSLTDTVYG. From start to end, the CDR3 is CASSLTDTVYGYTF. The chain carries TRBV5-1 and TRBJ1-2, with D possibly TRBD1 on 5 matching bases. The sequence runs out 3 residues before the end of the CDR3; the remainder is reconstructed from the germline J gene. V was trimmed by 1 base and J by 4 bases, leaving 11 bases between them. The CDR3 is made up of 14 amino acids. Germline CDR1 and CDR2: SGHRS and YFSETQ.

Turning to this clone: Coverage ceases 3 residues before the CDR3 finishes, and the germline J gene fills in the end. The V gene is TRBV20-1, the J gene TRBJ1-4; the match to TRBD1 covers 7 bases. The CDR3 runs 16 residues. Germline CDR1 DFQATT, CDR2 SNEGSKA (reference sequence). CDR3 protein: CSAPRTGSPGANVLFF. The CDR3 DNA, read in part, is TGCAGTGCTCCGCGGACAGGAAGCCCTGGGGCCAACGTA.

On this clone itself: The CDR3 goes on 3 residues after the read ends, and that part is filled in from the germline J gene. This chain uses TRBV10-3 with TRBJ1-1; D not certain. CDR1 and CDR2 (germline): ENHRY, SYGVKD. Trimming cost V 7 bases and J 0 bases, with 12 bases left between them. The CDR3 loop spans 14 amino acids. The part of the CDR3 DNA that was read is TGTGCCATCAAGCACCCTTCTATGAACACTGAA. It is translated as CAIKHPSMNTE. The whole CDR3 is CAIKHPSMNTEAFF.

To note about this clone: The CDR3 end lies 3 residues beyond the end of the read and is filled in from the germline J gene. The chain combines TRBV27 with TRBJ2-2; D is possibly TRBD2 (5 bases). The CDR3 has 15 amino acids. Per the germline V gene, CDR1 is MNHEY and CDR2 is SMNVEV (reference sequence). The sequenced CDR3 bases are TGTGCCACTACTATTCGGGGTCCAGATAATTCACCG. Residues: CATTIRGPDNSP. In full, the CDR3 reads CATTIRGPDNSPLFF.

Points on this clone: Sequencing ends 3 residues short of the CDR3 end; the germline J gene provides the rest. This chain joins TRBV7-9 and TRBJ2-4, with a tentative D call TRBD2 (6 bases). This CDR3 has 13 amino acids. Germline V lookup: CDR1 SEHNR, CDR2 FQNEAQ (reference sequence). CDR3 DNA, as far as it was read: TGTGCCAGCAGCTTACGGGGAGGCTATGGT. The encoded protein is CASSLRGGYG. The CDR3, in full, reads CASSLRGGYGQYF.

In the case of this clone: The read ends 3 residues shy of where the CDR3 ends; the end is completed using the germline J gene. The rearrangement links TRBV18 to TRBJ1-1, with 11 nucleotides matching TRBD1. Per the germline V gene, CDR1 is KGHSH and CDR2 is LQKENI. The CDR3 totals 13 residues. The CDR3: CASSGQGGEKAFF. The CDR3 bases that were read are TGTGCCAGCTCGGGACAGGGGGGTGAAAAA.